The 20 T cell receptor beta chains below all came from one sample that was sequenced in a study of T cells after yellow fever vaccination. Via MiXCR, TCRdb re-called the 5' RACE reads, giving one row per CDR3 protein. The sample has 25,000 to 30,000 distinct CDR3 sequences, 5% seen once. Source: CD8+ T cells sorted from PBMCs, taken 10 days after the yellow fever booster vaccination. The source is a man aged 25-40 years who received the YFV17D yellow fever vaccine.

This clonotype occurred many times. The genes are TRBV9 and TRBJ2-1; perhaps TRBD1 as D (5 bases). The CDR3 has 14 residues. Trimming cost V 0 bases and J 10 bases, with 14 bases left between them. Germline-derived CDR1 and CDR2 are SGDLS and YYNGEE. The CDR3 DNA reads TGTGCCAGCAGCGTAGGGGGCGATTCGAGAGAGCAGTTCTTC. Translated, it gives CASSVGGDSREQFF.

This clonotype was seen repeatedly, ten times or more. The J gene is TRBJ2-3, the V gene TRBV24-1; D remains ambiguous. The CDR3 has 14 amino acids. Germline CDR1 KGHDR, CDR2 SFDVKD. V lost 5 bases and J lost 6, with 14 bases in between. The CDR3 DNA sequence: TGTGCCACCAGTGGACCCCCTTCGGTGGATACGCAGTATTTT. Its translation: CATSGPPSVDTQYF.

This clonotype appeared many times. CDR3 residues: CASRGGVRHQPQHF. The CDR3 nucleotides are TGTGCCAGCAGGGGGGGGGTTCGGCATCAGCCCCAGCATTTT. This chain uses TRBV27 with TRBJ1-5; possibly TRBD1 for D (5 bases). The V and J ends lost 6 bases and 5 bases respectively, with 14 bases between them. The germline CDR1 and CDR2 sequences are MNHEY and SMNVEV (reference sequence). The CDR3 loop spans 14 amino acids.

This clonotype was recorded many times. The V gene is TRBV10-3, the J gene TRBJ2-5; no clear D. Germline-derived CDR1 and CDR2 are ENHRY and SYGVKD. V lost 6 bases to trimming and J lost 3 bases, with 11 bases between them. The CDR3 consists of 13 residues. The CDR3 reads CAIRGLDEETQYF. CDR3 nucleotides: TGTGCCATCAGGGGTCTGGATGAAGAGACCCAGTACTTC.

At least ten counts were recorded for this clonotype. The CDR3 sequence is CASSLVQGARETQYF. CDR3 sequence (DNA): TGCGCCAGCAGCTTGGTACAGGGGGCGCGTGAGACCCAGTACTTC. This rearrangement joins TRBV5-1 to TRBJ2-5, with TRBD1 identical over 9 bases. CDR1 is SGHRS, CDR2 YFSETQ, per germline. V trimming: 0 bases; J trimming: 5 bases; junction bases outside the gene matches: 5. This CDR3 has 15 amino acids.

This clonotype was recorded many times. V usage is TRBV9 and J usage is TRBJ2-2; 12 positions match TRBD2. The CDR3 runs 16 residues. Trimming took 0 bases from V and 7 from J; bases not matched to a gene: 4. Germline-derived CDR1 and CDR2 are SGDLS and YYNGEE. In DNA form, the CDR3 reads TGTGCCAGCAGCGTAGACCTAGCGGGAGGGGGCGGGGAGCTGTTTTTT. This encodes CASSVDLAGGGGELFF.

This clonotype appeared many times. The chain is built from TRBV15 and TRBJ2-7; possibly TRBD1 or TRBD2 for D (5 bases each). In germline, CDR1 is LNHNV, CDR2 YYDKDF (reference sequence). V shed 0 bases and J shed 6 bases, with 9 bases lying between them. The CDR3 contains 13 residues. CDR3 amino acids: CATSRDWDGEQYF. Here the CDR3 DNA reads TGTGCCACCAGCAGAGATTGGGACGGCGAGCAGTACTTC.

There are many counts of this clonotype. The chain is built from TRBV9 and TRBJ2-2; the D gene is possibly TRBD2 (5 bases). The germline V gene encodes CDR1 SGDLS and CDR2 YYNGEE. Trimming removed 4 bases at V and 9 bases at J, with 31 bases between. This CDR3 is built from 19 residues. The CDR3 loop is CASSSPQSGQLVRERELFF. CDR3 bases: TGTGCCAGCAGCTCACCCCAGTCGGGTCAACTAGTCCGAGAACGGGAGCTGTTTTTT.

This clonotype was picked up many times. The gene calls are TRBV4-3 and TRBJ2-1, with unresolved D. The V end was cut by 1 base, the J end by 10 bases, with 11 bases between. The CDR3 sequence is 13 residues long. Germline V gives CDR1 LGHNA, CDR2 YSLEER. This chain's CDR3 is CASSQVWVDEQFF. The CDR3 nucleotides are TGCGCCAGCAGCCAAGTGTGGGTGGACGAGCAGTTCTTC.

This clonotype has a count of ten or more. The V call is TRBV19, the J call TRBJ1-1; D gene unclear. Trimming removed 2 bases at V and 7 bases at J, with 11 bases between. This CDR3 is built from 13 residues. Germline V CDR1 and CDR2: LNHDA, SQIVND (reference sequence). The CDR3 here is CASSISGPSEAFF. For the CDR3, the DNA is TGTGCCAGTAGTATATCGGGTCCGAGTGAAGCTTTCTTT.

In this sample, this clonotype turned up many times. Written as DNA, the CDR3 is TGCGCCAGCACCCCGGGACTAGCGGGATTGACCGGGGAGCTGTTTTTT. This sequence encodes CASTPGLAGLTGELFF. This sequence joins TRBV5-1 and TRBJ2-2; 13 positions match TRBD2. Germline CDR1 SGHRS, CDR2 YFSETQ. With V trimmed by 6 bases and J by 5 bases, 7 bases remained unmatched. CDR3 length: 16 residues. Full variable domain (missing parts from reference TRBV5-1 and TRBJ2-2): KAGVTQTPRYLIKTRGQQVTLSCSPISGHRSVSWYQQTPGQGLQFLFEYFSETQRNKGNFPGRFSGRQFSNSRSEMNVSTLELGDSALYLCASTPGLAGLTGELFFGEGSRLTVL.

There are many counts of this clonotype. The gene calls are TRBV7-9 and TRBJ2-7, with D hard to call. V was clipped by 5 bases and J by 0 bases, with 20 bases between them. CDR1 SEHNR and CDR2 FQNEAQ come from the germline V gene (reference sequence). The CDR3 sequence is 17 residues long. CDR3: CASSPRSILASSYEQYF. The DNA of the CDR3 is TGTGCCAGCAGCCCCCGATCTATCCTTGCGAGCTCCTACGAGCAGTACTTC.

The table lists this clonotype with many counts. The chain carries TRBV20-1 and TRBJ2-1; D perhaps matches TRBD2 (5 bases). Germline V CDR1 and CDR2: DFQATT, SNEGSKA (reference sequence). CDR3 length equals 14 residues. The germline V and J ends were trimmed by 6 bases and 5 bases, with 17 bases remaining between them. The CDR3 DNA is TGCAGTGCCCGCGGACTCTCCATCAACAATGAGCAGTTCTTC. This gives the protein CSARGLSINNEQFF.

This clonotype was picked up many times. This sequence joins TRBV2 and TRBJ2-1, with D unclear. Trimming stripped 6 bases from V and 10 bases from J, with 13 bases between. Germline loops: CDR1 SNHLY, CDR2 FYNNEI. This CDR3 spans 12 amino acids. The CDR3 loop is CASSGRRIEQFF. The CDR3 nucleotides are TGTGCCAGCAGCGGACGCAGGATAGAGCAGTTCTTC.

This clonotype was picked up many times. The chain carries TRBV21-1 and TRBJ2-7; the table's TRBD1 call for D was not verified on the DNA. TRBV21-1 is recorded as a pseudogene. The CDR3 totals 15 residues. The CDR3: CASSKRGGTAYEQYF. In nucleotides, the CDR3 is TGTGCCAGCAGCAAAAGGGGCGGAACAGCCTACGAGCAGTACTTC.

This clonotype was seen many times. The chain is built from TRBV28 and TRBJ2-1, with TRBD2 matching 11 bases. Germline values: CDR1 MDHEN, CDR2 SYDVKM. This CDR3 comprises 16 residues. The trim removed 1 base at V and 4 bases at J, leaving 3 bases unmatched. The CDR3 DNA follows: TGTGCCAGCAGTTTATCAACTAGCGGGAGATACAATGAGCAGTTCTTC. This encodes CASSLSTSGRYNEQFF. Filled out from reference TRBV28 and TRBJ2-1, the complete variable domain reads DVKVTQSSRYLVKRTGEKVFLECVQDMDHENMFWYRQDPGLGLRLIYFSYDVKMKEKGDIPEGYSVSREKKERFSLILESASTNQTSMYLCASSLSTSGRYNEQFFGPGTRLTVL.

This clonotype has ten or more counts. This rearrangement joins TRBV7-2 to TRBJ2-1, with 7 bases lining up with TRBD2. The CDR3 covers 17 residues. The germline gives CDR1 SGHTA, CDR2 FQGNSA. The V and J ends lost 5 bases and 4 bases, in that order; junction bases with no gene match: 14. CDR3 loop: CASSPPWASGGYNEQFF. The CDR3 DNA reads as TGTGCCAGCAGCCCCCCTTGGGCTAGCGGTGGATACAATGAGCAGTTCTTC.

This clonotype was observed many times. V is TRBV5-5 and J is TRBJ1-2, with TRBD1 matching 8 bases. The CDR3 sequence is 15 residues long. Trimming removed 4 bases from V and 4 bases from J; junction bases left unmatched: 9. Germline CDR1 is SGHKS and CDR2 is YYEKEE (reference sequence). In nucleotides, the CDR3 is TGTGCCAGCAGCCAACACGGACAGGGCGGCTATGGCTACACCTTC. Its protein product is CASSQHGQGGYGYTF.

In this sample, this clonotype turned up many times. This chain connects TRBV7-3 to TRBJ2-1; 9 bases fit TRBD1. V was clipped by 6 bases and J by 14 bases; unmatched bases: 5. The CDR3 length is 11 residues. Germline V gene lookup returns CDR1 SGHTA and CDR2 FQGTGA. CDR3 nucleotides: TGTGCCAGCAGTCCCGGGACAGGGAAGTTCTTC. It encodes CASSPGTGKFF.

This clonotype was observed many times. The chain has TRBV9 and TRBJ2-7; 8 positions agree with TRBD1. Germline lookup yields CDR1 SGDLS and CDR2 YYNGEE. J gave up 5 bases and V 3 bases, and 4 bases lay outside the gene matches. The CDR3 is 13 amino acids. The CDR3 DNA is TGTGCCAGCAGCGGACAGGGGAGCCACGAGCAGTACTTC. Translating gives CASSGQGSHEQYF.